This note documents a single TCR beta chain sequence. Its matching antigen is unknown. The protocol was immunoSEQ multiplex PCR, while the TCRdb copy is restricted to in-frame clones and leaves out a portion. The sample lists approximately 160,000 clones; 87% were seen once. Germline CDR1 MNHEY, CDR2 SVGAGI. The CDR3 is 11 amino acids. Between the trimmed V and J ends, which lost 8 bases and 7 bases, there was a span of 11 bases. The data were taken from a study of T cell responses to AZD1222 COVID-19 vaccine. General study results and limits: The CD4 TCRs associated with vaccination extended across spike and predominated at 160-218 and 743-854.

The J gene is TRBJ1-2, the V gene TRBV6-5; the D gene is possibly TRBD1 (5 bases). This receptor was taken from an adult in good health. The material was peripheral blood, obtained on day 0 of AZD1222 vaccination. CDR3 coding DNA: TGTGCCAGCGGGACTACACTTGGCTACACCTTC. It specifies CASGTTLGYTF.